This T cell receptor beta chain emerged from a study of identical twins. Overall study findings and caveats: Fewer insertions characterized abundant cord blood beta clonotypes, whereas memory repertoires showed none.

TCRdb analysed the 5' RACE reads with MiXCR anew, one entry per CDR3 protein. The data show 200,000 to 250,000 distinct CDR3 sequences, 7.5% seen once. In its sample, this clonotype was seen once. Its specificity is not known. Germline trimming cut 6 bases from V and 7 bases from J; bases unmatched to any gene: 14. The CDR3 has 17 residues. The sample also formed part of further work on yellow fever vaccine responses in identical twins.

The chain joins TRBV12-3 or TRBV12-4 to TRBJ2-1; TRBD1 aligns across 11 bases. Sequencing was carried out using memory (CD45RO+) T cells sorted from blood. This clonotype was sampled from a woman between 18 and 30 years old in good health. The CDR3 DNA sequence: TGTGCCAGCAGCCCTCAGGCGCCGGGACAGGGGGGGAATGAGCAGTTCTTC. Its translation: CASSPQAPGQGGNEQFF.